These T cell receptor beta chains were read from a single sample in a study of blood T cell repertoires in COVID-19. Produced via immunoSEQ multiplex PCR; TCRdb's table is partial and in-frame only. The sample has approximately 190,000 clones; about 81% are singletons. Sequenced input: peripheral blood. These receptors all stem from a man aged 25-45 years with active or convalescent COVID-19. Each CDR3 is given with its conserved first and last residue. Fields, in order: D gene, clone size, J gene, V gene, CDR3 protein, CDR3 DNA. D genes are given only for firm matches. Size tells how often a clone was seen (once, few, many) or the class of an expanded clone, and some rows leave it out.

d_gene: -; abundance: -; j_gene: TRBJ1-2; v_gene: TRBV19; CDR3aa: CASSIDLGRIDYTF; CDR3nt: TGTGCCAGTAGTATAGATCTGGGCCGGATCGACTACACCTTC
d_gene: -; abundance: -; j_gene: TRBJ2-5; v_gene: TRBV25-1; CDR3aa: CASSGTGEETQYF; CDR3nt: TGTGCCAGCAGTGGTACAGGAGAAGAGACCCAGTACTTC
d_gene: TRBD2; abundance: -; j_gene: TRBJ2-3; v_gene: TRBV5-1; CDR3aa: CASSRGSLAGKDTQYF; CDR3nt: TGCGCCAGCAGCCGCGGATCACTAGCGGGGAAAGATACGCAGTATTTT
d_gene: -; abundance: -; j_gene: TRBJ2-4; v_gene: TRBV10-3; CDR3aa: CATSGELAKNIQYF; CDR3nt: TGTGCCACTTCGGGGGAGTTGGCCAAAAACATTCAGTACTTC
d_gene: -; abundance: -; j_gene: TRBJ2-3; v_gene: TRBV27; CDR3aa: CASGSIQGIPDTQYF; CDR3nt: TGTGCCAGCGGGAGTATTCAGGGGATCCCAGATACGCAGTATTTT
d_gene: TRBD1; abundance: -; j_gene: TRBJ1-4; v_gene: TRBV11-1; CDR3aa: CASSRQGFREKLFF; CDR3nt: TGTGCCAGCAGCCGACAGGGTTTTCGTGAAAAACTGTTTTTT
d_gene: -; abundance: -; j_gene: TRBJ2-1; v_gene: TRBV19; CDR3aa: CASKGESGALEQFF; CDR3nt: TGTGCCAGTAAGGGGGAAAGCGGGGCCTTAGAGCAGTTCTTC
d_gene: TRBD1; abundance: -; j_gene: TRBJ1-1; v_gene: TRBV19; CDR3aa: CASHGDSPEAFF; CDR3nt: TGTGCCAGCCATGGGGACAGTCCTGAAGCTTTCTTT
d_gene: TRBD1; abundance: -; j_gene: TRBJ1-4; v_gene: TRBV19; CDR3aa: CAVSPARGQGGEKLFF; CDR3nt: TGTGCCGTCAGTCCCGCCAGGGGGCAAGGGGGTGAAAAACTGTTTTTT
d_gene: -; abundance: once; j_gene: TRBJ1-5; v_gene: TRBV5-6; CDR3aa: CASSSRDGGYQPQHF; CDR3nt: TGTGCCAGCAGCTCCCGGGACGGGGGATATCAGCCCCAGCATTTT
d_gene: -; abundance: -; j_gene: TRBJ1-2; v_gene: TRBV6-5; CDR3aa: CASSYPRGYGYTF; CDR3nt: TGTGCCAGCAGTTACCCCAGGGGATATGGCTACACCTTC
d_gene: TRBD1; abundance: -; j_gene: TRBJ1-2; v_gene: TRBV5-5; CDR3aa: CASSLDRGSYGYTF; CDR3nt: TGTGCCAGCAGCTTGGACAGGGGCTCCTATGGCTACACCTTC
d_gene: TRBD1; abundance: -; j_gene: TRBJ2-1; v_gene: TRBV9; CDR3aa: CAREGAPYNEQFF; CDR3nt: TGTGCCAGAGAGGGGGCACCGTACAATGAGCAGTTCTTC
d_gene: -; abundance: -; j_gene: TRBJ1-2; v_gene: TRBV7-2; CDR3aa: CASSLFSGPDGYTF; CDR3nt: TGTGCCAGCAGCTTATTCTCAGGGCCGGATGGCTACACCTTC
d_gene: -; abundance: -; j_gene: TRBJ1-1; v_gene: TRBV24-1; CDR3aa: CATSDRGQNPEAFF; CDR3nt: TGTGCCACCAGTGATCGCGGACAGAACCCTGAAGCTTTCTTT
d_gene: TRBD2; abundance: once; j_gene: TRBJ2-3; v_gene: TRBV9; CDR3aa: CASSVGVLAGGPTDTQYF; CDR3nt: TGTGCCAGCAGCGTAGGGGTGTTAGCGGGGGGGCCCACAGATACGCAGTATTTT
d_gene: -; abundance: -; j_gene: TRBJ1-1; v_gene: TRBV6-5; CDR3aa: CASSYGGTTTEAFF; CDR3nt: TGTGCCAGCAGTTACGGCGGAACTACTACTGAAGCTTTCTTT
d_gene: -; abundance: once; j_gene: TRBJ1-1; v_gene: TRBV28; CDR3aa: CASSGQILNTEAFF; CDR3nt: TGTGCCAGCAGTGGACAGATTTTGAACACTGAAGCTTTCTTT
d_gene: TRBD1; abundance: -; j_gene: TRBJ2-5; v_gene: TRBV5-1; CDR3aa: CASSEGQGHTQYF; CDR3nt: TGCGCCAGCAGCGAAGGACAGGGCCATACCCAGTACTTC
d_gene: -; abundance: -; j_gene: TRBJ2-5; v_gene: TRBV7-3; CDR3aa: CASSLGFGVQETQYF; CDR3nt: TGTGCCAGCAGCTTAGGTTTCGGAGTTCAAGAGACCCAGTACTTC
d_gene: -; abundance: -; j_gene: TRBJ1-5; v_gene: TRBV2; CDR3aa: CASSEVSFFSNQPQHF; CDR3nt: TGTGCCAGCAGTGAAGTTAGTTTCTTTAGCAATCAGCCCCAGCATTTT
d_gene: TRBD1; abundance: -; j_gene: TRBJ2-7; v_gene: TRBV11-3; CDR3aa: CASSAPGQGSYEQYF; CDR3nt: TGTGCCAGCAGCGCACCGGGACAGGGATCCTACGAGCAGTACTTC
d_gene: -; abundance: -; j_gene: TRBJ1-4; v_gene: TRBV15; CDR3aa: CATSRAGGEAEKLFF; CDR3nt: TGTGCCACCAGCAGAGCGGGGGGCGAGGCCGAAAAACTGTTTTTT
d_gene: -; abundance: -; j_gene: TRBJ2-1; v_gene: TRBV21-1; CDR3aa: CASSQLRGPSYNEQFF; CDR3nt: TGTGCCAGCAGCCAACTGCGGGGTCCCTCGTACAATGAGCAGTTCTTC
d_gene: TRBD1; abundance: -; j_gene: TRBJ1-6; v_gene: TRBV6-5; CDR3aa: CAGRQGANTNSPLHF; CDR3nt: TGTGCCGGTAGACAGGGGGCCAACACGAATTCACCCCTCCACTTT
d_gene: TRBD1; abundance: -; j_gene: TRBJ1-2; v_gene: TRBV10-1; CDR3aa: CASSELQGEGYTF; CDR3nt: TGCGCCAGCAGTGAATTGCAGGGGGAAGGCTACACCTTC
d_gene: -; abundance: few; j_gene: TRBJ2-5; v_gene: TRBV9; CDR3aa: CASSVVGGGGPQETQYF; CDR3nt: TGTGCCAGCAGCGTAGTTGGGGGGGGCGGGCCCCAAGAGACCCAGTACTTC
d_gene: TRBD1; abundance: -; j_gene: TRBJ1-5; v_gene: TRBV19; CDR3aa: CASSMDGTVSNQPQHF; CDR3nt: TGTGCCAGTAGTATGGATGGGACAGTAAGCAATCAGCCCCAGCATTTT
d_gene: TRBD1; abundance: -; j_gene: TRBJ1-1; v_gene: TRBV27; CDR3aa: CASSLPGGTEAFF; CDR3nt: TGTGCCAGCAGTTTGCCAGGGGGGACTGAAGCTTTCTTT
d_gene: -; abundance: -; j_gene: TRBJ2-2; v_gene: TRBV28; CDR3aa: CASSLETRDTGELFF; CDR3nt: TGTGCCAGCAGTTTAGAAACTAGGGACACCGGGGAGCTGTTTTTT
d_gene: TRBD2; abundance: -; j_gene: TRBJ2-7; v_gene: TRBV10-3; CDR3aa: CAISPGLAGPYEQYF; CDR3nt: TGTGCCATCAGTCCCGGACTAGCGGGACCCTACGAGCAGTACTTC
d_gene: -; abundance: once; j_gene: TRBJ2-1; v_gene: TRBV6-4; CDR3aa: CASRGRGGRNEQFF; CDR3nt: TGTGCCAGCAGGGGGAGGGGGGGCCGCAATGAGCAGTTCTTC
d_gene: -; abundance: once; j_gene: TRBJ1-5; v_gene: TRBV12-3/TRBV12-4; CDR3aa: CASSFWTDQPQHF; CDR3nt: TGTGCCAGCAGTTTTTGGACAGATCAGCCCCAGCATTTT
d_gene: -; abundance: once; j_gene: TRBJ1-6; v_gene: TRBV19; CDR3aa: CASSQGSGNWKNSPLHF; CDR3nt: TGTGCCAGTAGCCAGGGATCTGGGAATTGGAAGAATTCACCCCTCCACTTT
d_gene: TRBD1; abundance: -; j_gene: TRBJ1-2; v_gene: TRBV30; CDR3aa: CAWADRGPGYTF; CDR3nt: TGTGCCTGGGCGGACAGGGGGCCTGGCTACACCTTC
d_gene: -; abundance: -; j_gene: TRBJ2-1; v_gene: TRBV27; CDR3aa: CASSLRVNNEQFF; CDR3nt: TGTGCCAGCAGTTTACGGGTGAACAATGAGCAGTTCTTC
d_gene: TRBD2; abundance: once; j_gene: TRBJ2-1; v_gene: TRBV27; CDR3aa: CASSTQLAGNNNEQFF; CDR3nt: TGTGCCAGCAGTACTCAACTAGCGGGCAATAACAATGAGCAGTTCTTC
d_gene: -; abundance: -; j_gene: TRBJ1-2; v_gene: TRBV30; CDR3aa: CAWRPGYGYTF; CDR3nt: TGTGCCTGGAGACCGGGATATGGCTACACCTTC
d_gene: TRBD1; abundance: once; j_gene: TRBJ2-3; v_gene: TRBV5-6; CDR3aa: CASSYLTGGSTQYF; CDR3nt: TGTGCCAGCAGCTACTTGACAGGGGGATCAACGCAGTATTTT
d_gene: TRBD1; abundance: -; j_gene: TRBJ1-5; v_gene: TRBV30; CDR3aa: CAWSGDRNQPQHF; CDR3nt: TGTGCCTGGAGTGGGGACAGGAATCAGCCCCAGCATTTT
d_gene: -; abundance: -; j_gene: TRBJ1-2; v_gene: TRBV4-1; CDR3aa: CASRPLFGVNYGYTF; CDR3nt: TGCGCCAGCAGACCGCTTTTCGGGGTTAACTATGGCTACACCTTC
d_gene: -; abundance: -; j_gene: TRBJ2-7; v_gene: TRBV10-3; CDR3aa: CAISDSSEAVYEQYF; CDR3nt: TGTGCCATCAGTGACTCGTCCGAGGCTGTCTACGAGCAGTACTTC
d_gene: -; abundance: -; j_gene: TRBJ1-2; v_gene: TRBV7-9; CDR3aa: CASSLGSGDGRNYGYTF; CDR3nt: TGTGCCAGCAGCTTAGGGTCAGGTGACGGTCGGAACTATGGCTACACCTTC
d_gene: TRBD1; abundance: -; j_gene: TRBJ1-6; v_gene: TRBV19; CDR3aa: CASRGQDGYNSPLHF; CDR3nt: TGTGCCAGTCGGGGACAGGATGGTTATAATTCACCCCTCCACTTT
d_gene: -; abundance: -; j_gene: TRBJ2-5; v_gene: TRBV5-5; CDR3aa: CASSLARYQETQYF; CDR3nt: TGTGCCAGCAGCTTGGCTCGGTACCAAGAGACCCAGTACTTC
d_gene: -; abundance: -; j_gene: TRBJ1-5; v_gene: TRBV4-1; CDR3aa: CASSRGQNQPQHF; CDR3nt: TGCGCCAGCAGCCGGGGGCAAAATCAGCCCCAGCATTTT
d_gene: -; abundance: few; j_gene: TRBJ2-1; v_gene: TRBV5-1; CDR3aa: CASSVQGNNEQFF; CDR3nt: TGCGCCAGCAGCGTACAGGGTAACAATGAGCAGTTCTTC